These 18 T cell receptor beta chains were sequenced from one sample in a study of T cells in lung cancer brain metastases. Sequencing was performed with immunoSEQ multiplex PCR; in TCRdb, only in-frame clones are kept and a portion is missing. This table holds roughly 2,700 clones, roughly 88% found once. Sequencing was performed on tumor tissue from the primary lung tumor. These TCRs come from a woman aged 50 to 65 with non-small cell lung cancer.

CDR3 loop: CASSWASGRDEQFF. The CDR3, as DNA: TGTGCCAGCAGCTGGGCTAGCGGGCGCGATGAGCAGTTCTTC. The V gene is TRBV7-9, the J gene TRBJ2-1, with 8 bases lining up with TRBD2. CDR1 and CDR2 (germline): SEHNR, FQNEAQ (reference sequence). V was clipped by 4 bases and J by 8 bases; unmatched bases: 7. CDR3 length equals 14 residues.

The gene calls are TRBV29-1 and TRBJ1-1, with 8 nucleotides matching TRBD1. The CDR3 is 13 amino acids. Germline trimming cut 7 bases from V and 1 base from J; bases unmatched to any gene: 5. Germline V gene lookup returns CDR1 SQVTM and CDR2 ANQGSEA. The CDR3 sequence is CSAKQGGNTEAFF. CDR3 nucleotide sequence: TGCAGCGCTAAACAGGGGGGGAACACTGAAGCTTTCTTT.

Written as DNA, the CDR3 is TGTGCCAGCAGCGTTTACCACAACACCGGGGAGCTGTTTTTT. Translated: CASSVYHNTGELFF. The rearrangement links TRBV9 to TRBJ2-2, with D unresolved. The CDR3 runs to 14 residues. Germline loops: CDR1 SGDLS, CDR2 YYNGEE. The germline V and J ends were trimmed by 2 bases and 2 bases, with 7 bases remaining between them.

The V call is TRBV11-2, the J call TRBJ1-1; D uncertain. Trimming stripped 3 bases from V and 5 bases from J, with 13 bases between. Germline V gene lookup returns CDR1 SGHAT and CDR2 FQNNGV. This CDR3 spans 14 amino acids. CDR3 sequence: CASSFPRQITEAFF. In DNA form, the CDR3 reads TGTGCCAGCAGCTTCCCCCGGCAGATAACTGAAGCTTTCTTT. Using reference TRBV11-2 and TRBJ1-1 for the parts outside the CDR3, the full variable domain is EAGVAQSPRYKIIEKRQSVAFWCNPISGHATLYWYQQILGQGPKLLIQFQNNGVVDDSQLPKDRFSAERLKGVDSTLKIQPAKLEDSAVYLCASSFPRQITEAFFGQGTRLTVV.

About this clone: Germline and junction disagree at one end, which may indicate a read error. V and J are TRBV7-7 and TRBJ2-1; 8 positions match TRBD2. The germline V gene encodes CDR1 SSHAT and CDR2 FNYEAQ (reference sequence). This CDR3 has 21 amino acids. CDR3 sequence: CASSHAWKVAGSRSSYNEQFF. The CDR3 nucleotides read TGTGCTAGCAGCCACGCATGGAAAGTAGCGGGATCTAGGAGCTCCTACAATGAGCAGTTCTTC.

V and J are TRBV29-1 and TRBJ1-1, with D maybe TRBD1 (5 bases). V shed 2 bases and J shed 3 bases, with 13 bases lying between them. There are 14 residues in the CDR3. CDR1 and CDR2 (germline): SQVTM, ANQGSEA. The CDR3 region has the DNA TGCAGCGTTGAAATAATCGGGGGGTACACTGAAGCTTTCTTT. Translated: CSVEIIGGYTEAFF.

The chain couples TRBV7-9 to TRBJ2-7; 7 bases line up with TRBD1. V lost 3 bases, J lost 0 bases, and 5 bases stayed unmatched. The CDR3 runs 15 residues. CDR1 is SEHNR and CDR2 is FQNEAQ in the germline V gene (reference sequence). CDR3 loop: CASSFENRGSYEQYF. Written as DNA, the CDR3 is TGTGCCAGCAGCTTCGAAAACAGGGGCTCCTACGAGCAGTACTTC.

V and J are TRBV28 and TRBJ1-2; the D is unclear. V gave up 6 bases and J gave up 5 bases, with 10 bases separating them. This CDR3 comprises 12 residues. Germline CDR1 is MDHEN and CDR2 is SYDVKM. The CDR3 nucleotides are TGTGCCAGCAGAGGGCCGAAATATGGCTACACCTTC. Translated, it gives CASRGPKYGYTF.

The CDR3 bases are TGTGCCTGGGGGGGACAGGCCCCGACAGGGGCCCAGCATTTT. It translates to CAWGGQAPTGAQHF. The chain is built from TRBV30 and TRBJ1-5, with 8 bases that match TRBD1. Germline values: CDR1 GTSNPN, CDR2 SVGIG (reference sequence). The J segment lost 11 bases and the V segment lost 5 bases, leaving 14 bases of the junction unmatched. The CDR3 has 14 amino acids.

The rearrangement joins TRBV19 to TRBJ1-2; 9 bases map to TRBD1. The CDR3 length is 16 residues. Trimming cost V 4 bases and J 3 bases; bases outside gene matches: 9. Germline assignment: CDR1 LNHDA and CDR2 SQIVND (reference sequence). This CDR3 reads CASSTLSGTGHYGYTF. The CDR3, as DNA: TGTGCCAGTAGTACCCTTTCCGGGACAGGGCACTATGGCTACACCTTC.

CDR3 DNA sequence: TGCGCCAGCAGCTTGGATCTGACTCTAGCCAAAAACATTCAGTACTTC. This encodes CASSLDLTLAKNIQYF. The chain is built from TRBV5-1 and TRBJ2-4; no definite D call. There are 16 residues in the CDR3. V was shortened by 0 bases and J by 0 bases, with 10 bases between the two germline ends. CDR1 SGHRS and CDR2 YFSETQ come from the germline V gene.

The sample holds one count of this clone. The chain links TRBV6-5 to TRBJ1-2, with 11 bases aligning to TRBD1. In germline, CDR1 is MNHEY, CDR2 SVGAGI. With 6 bases clipped from V and 6 bases from J, the junction kept 3 bases outside the gene matches. The CDR3 has 13 amino acids. CDR3 DNA: TGTGCCAGCAGAACGGACAGGGGGCATGGCTACACCTTC. This sequence encodes CASRTDRGHGYTF.

The CDR3 is CASSLVPDTQYF. CDR3 DNA sequence: TGTGCCAGCTCTCTCGTTCCAGATACGCAGTATTTT. The chain uses TRBV7-2 and TRBJ2-3; D unclear. The germline CDR1 and CDR2 sequences are SGHTA and FQGNSA. V lost 8 bases and J lost 4, with 10 bases in between. The CDR3 spans 12 residues.

The chain is built from TRBV9 and TRBJ2-1; the D gene is possibly TRBD2 (5 bases). CDR3 length equals 14 residues. Germline V lookup: CDR1 SGDLS, CDR2 YYNGEE. V shed 4 bases and J shed 9 bases, with 17 bases lying between them. The CDR3 sequence: CASSPSQGGLEQFF. The DNA for the CDR3 is TGTGCCAGCAGCCCGAGTCAAGGAGGTCTTGAGCAGTTCTTC.

V and J are TRBV7-2 and TRBJ1-5, with TRBD1 identical over 7 bases. CDR1 and CDR2 (germline): SGHTA, FQGNSA. V lost 5 bases and J lost 6; bases outside the gene matches: 10. CDR3 length equals 15 residues. Here the CDR3 DNA reads TGTGCCAGCAGCCTCCGGGACAGCACATCTCAGCCCCAGCATTTT. Its protein product is CASSLRDSTSQPQHF.

The chain recombines TRBV28 with TRBJ2-1, with D hard to call. Germline assignment: CDR1 MDHEN and CDR2 SYDVKM. This CDR3 spans 12 amino acids. V was shortened by 5 bases and J by 8 bases, with 10 bases between the two germline ends. The CDR3 loop reads CASSPFSDEQFF. The CDR3 DNA sequence: TGTGCCAGCAGTCCATTTAGTGATGAGCAGTTCTTC.

V gene TRBV9 combines with J gene TRBJ1-2; TRBD1 agrees at 10 bases. CDR3 length: 16 amino acids. CDR1 and CDR2 from the germline V gene are SGDLS and YYNGEE. The J segment lost 4 bases and the V segment lost 4 bases, leaving 10 bases of the junction unmatched. The CDR3 region has the DNA TGTGCCAGCAGCTCCGACAGGGGGCGCGGGGGCTATGGCTACACCTTC. It codes for CASSSDRGRGGYGYTF.

This clone was observed a single time. The chain carries TRBV6-1 and TRBJ2-5; possible D gene TRBD1, 5 bases. The germline V gene encodes CDR1 MNHNS and CDR2 SASEGT. V was trimmed by 11 bases and J by 2 bases, leaving 15 bases between them. This CDR3 spans 13 amino acids. CDR3 DNA sequence: TGTGCCGAAACCGTGGACAATCAAGAGACCCAGTACTTC. Its protein is CAETVDNQETQYF.